This is a list of T cell receptor beta chains from one sample in a study of CD8 T cells in Susac syndrome. A single record per CDR3 protein comes from TCRdb applying MiXCR to the immunoSEQ multiplex PCR reads. This sample carries approximately 170,000 distinct CDR3 sequences, 93% of them seen once, and the ten largest clones take roughly 0.13%. The material sequenced was CD4+ T cells from PBMCs. Source of these receptors: a human donor in good health. The CDR3 runs from the conserved cysteine through the conserved F or W. D genes are given only for firm matches. Only part of the rows carry a size: once, few, many, or a class if the clone is expanded.

CDR3 DNA: TGTGCCAGCACCGTGACTAGTTCATACAATGAGCAGTTCTTC
CDR3 protein: CASTVTSSYNEQFF
D gene: .
clone size: .
V gene: TRBV12-3/TRBV12-4
J gene: TRBJ2-1

CDR3 DNA: TGTGCCAGCAGCTTAGGGGATTTTGGAAACACCATATATTTT
CDR3 protein: CASSLGDFGNTIYF
D gene: .
clone size: .
V gene: TRBV7-2
J gene: TRBJ1-3

CDR3 DNA: TGTGCCAGCAACCAAGACAGGGACTACGAGCAGTACTTC
CDR3 protein: CASNQDRDYEQYF
D gene: TRBD1
clone size: .
V gene: TRBV6-5
J gene: TRBJ2-7

CDR3 DNA: TGTGCCAGCAGTTACCCCGGGACAGGGTTCCATGAGCAGTTCTTC
CDR3 protein: CASSYPGTGFHEQFF
D gene: TRBD1
clone size: .
V gene: TRBV6-5
J gene: TRBJ2-1

CDR3 DNA: TGTGCCAGCTCACCGCTGGGGCGTAATGAGCAGTTCTTC
CDR3 protein: CASSPLGRNEQFF
D gene: .
clone size: .
V gene: TRBV18
J gene: TRBJ2-1

CDR3 DNA: TGCAGTGCTACAGACAGGAGTAACTATGGCTACACCTTC
CDR3 protein: CSATDRSNYGYTF
D gene: .
clone size: .
V gene: TRBV20-1
J gene: TRBJ1-2

CDR3 DNA: TGTGCCAGCAGGGCCCCGGGGGGCTCATACAATGAGCAGTTCTTC
CDR3 protein: CASRAPGGSYNEQFF
D gene: .
clone size: .
V gene: TRBV6-1
J gene: TRBJ2-1

CDR3 DNA: TGTGCCAGCAGCTTAAGTTATGGGGAGACCCAGTACTTC
CDR3 protein: CASSLSYGETQYF
D gene: .
clone size: .
V gene: TRBV7-2
J gene: TRBJ2-5

CDR3 DNA: TGTGCCAGCAGGGCAGGGAACTCTGGAAACACCATATATTTT
CDR3 protein: CASRAGNSGNTIYF
D gene: .
clone size: .
V gene: TRBV2
J gene: TRBJ1-3

CDR3 DNA: TGTGCCATCAGTGAAAGCACGGTCAATTCACCCCTCCACTTT
CDR3 protein: CAISESTVNSPLHF
D gene: .
clone size: .
V gene: TRBV10-3
J gene: TRBJ1-6

CDR3 DNA: TGTGCCATCAGAGGGGATAGCAATCAGCCCCAGCATTTT
CDR3 protein: CAIRGDSNQPQHF
D gene: .
clone size: .
V gene: TRBV10-3
J gene: TRBJ1-5

CDR3 DNA: TGTGCCAGCTCGGGGTCCGGGGGGCAAGAGACCCAGTACTTC
CDR3 protein: CASSGSGGQETQYF
D gene: TRBD2
clone size: .
V gene: TRBV6-6
J gene: TRBJ2-5

CDR3 DNA: TGTGCCAGCTCATCGCGGGCGTGGGGGAACGAGCAGTACTTC
CDR3 protein: CASSSRAWGNEQYF
D gene: .
clone size: .
V gene: TRBV18
J gene: TRBJ2-7

CDR3 DNA: TGTGCCAGCAGCTTTTCACAGGGGGCAGGAGGCTACACCTTC
CDR3 protein: CASSFSQGAGGYTF
D gene: TRBD1
clone size: .
V gene: TRBV7-9
J gene: TRBJ1-2

CDR3 DNA: TGTGCCAGCAGCCAAAAAAGGAGTTTATTACACAATGAGCAGTTCTTC
CDR3 protein: CASSQKRSLLHNEQFF
D gene: .
clone size: .
V gene: TRBV3-1
J gene: TRBJ2-1

CDR3 DNA: TGCGCCAGCAGCCAAGGGTCAGGGGGGTCCACCGGGGAGCTGTTTTTT
CDR3 protein: CASSQGSGGSTGELFF
D gene: .
clone size: .
V gene: TRBV4-1
J gene: TRBJ2-2

CDR3 DNA: TGTGCCAGCGGGCTGGGGGGCAGACTGTTTTTT
CDR3 protein: CASGLGGRLFF
D gene: .
clone size: .
V gene: TRBV12-3/TRBV12-4
J gene: TRBJ1-4

CDR3 DNA: TGCAGCGGCCGACAGAACAATGAAAAACTGTTTTTT
CDR3 protein: CSGRQNNEKLFF
D gene: .
clone size: .
V gene: TRBV29-1
J gene: TRBJ1-4

CDR3 DNA: TGTGCCACATCGACAGCAACCCTCACAGATACGCAGTATTTT
CDR3 protein: CATSTATLTDTQYF
D gene: .
clone size: .
V gene: TRBV15
J gene: TRBJ2-3

CDR3 DNA: TGTGCCAGCAAGTTTGGAGGGCCTGGGGCCAACGTCCTGACTTTC
CDR3 protein: CASKFGGPGANVLTF
D gene: .
clone size: .
V gene: TRBV6-1
J gene: TRBJ2-6

CDR3 DNA: TGTGCCAGCAGCTTCTTCACAGCCGGCAACAATCAGCCCCAGCATTTT
CDR3 protein: CASSFFTAGNNQPQHF
D gene: .
clone size: once
V gene: TRBV5-5
J gene: TRBJ1-5

CDR3 DNA: TGTGCCAGCAGCTTCATTGGCAGGGGAGTGACCACTAATCAGCCCCAGCATTTT
CDR3 protein: CASSFIGRGVTTNQPQHF
D gene: .
clone size: .
V gene: TRBV5-6
J gene: TRBJ1-5

CDR3 DNA: TGTGCCAGCGATTGGGTCGGCGGCCTTAATAGGCCCCTCCACTTT
CDR3 protein: CASDWVGGLNRPLHF
D gene: .
clone size: .
V gene: TRBV2
J gene: TRBJ1-6

CDR3 DNA: TGTGCCAGCAGCTCTTTGTCCGGACCGAACACTGAAGCTTTCTTT
CDR3 protein: CASSSLSGPNTEAFF
D gene: .
clone size: once
V gene: TRBV5-4
J gene: TRBJ1-1

CDR3 DNA: TGTGCCACCAGCAGAGATCAGACTTCCTACGAGCAGTACTTC
CDR3 protein: CATSRDQTSYEQYF
D gene: .
clone size: .
V gene: TRBV15
J gene: TRBJ2-7

CDR3 DNA: TGTGCCAGCAGGACTTCACATACAGTTGACTATGGCTACACCTTC
CDR3 protein: CASRTSHTVDYGYTF
D gene: .
clone size: .
V gene: TRBV12-3/TRBV12-4
J gene: TRBJ1-2

CDR3 DNA: TGTGCCAGCTCACCACCGGCGAGGAATGAGCAGTTCTTC
CDR3 protein: CASSPPARNEQFF
D gene: .
clone size: .
V gene: TRBV18
J gene: TRBJ2-1

CDR3 DNA: TGTGCCAGCAGCTTCGGGGCTCTGGACTACAATGAGCAGTTCTTC
CDR3 protein: CASSFGALDYNEQFF
D gene: .
clone size: .
V gene: TRBV7-6
J gene: TRBJ2-1

CDR3 DNA: TGTGCCAGCAGCTTATTTTCAGGAGATACGCAGTATTTT
CDR3 protein: CASSLFSGDTQYF
D gene: .
clone size: once
V gene: TRBV7-2
J gene: TRBJ2-3

CDR3 DNA: TGTGCCAGCAAATATGGACGCAGTAGTCAGCCCCAGCATTTT
CDR3 protein: CASKYGRSSQPQHF
D gene: .
clone size: once
V gene: TRBV2
J gene: TRBJ1-5

CDR3 DNA: TGTGCCAGCAGCCTTGGGGTGGGGGACACTGAAGCTTTCTTT
CDR3 protein: CASSLGVGDTEAFF
D gene: .
clone size: once
V gene: TRBV3-1
J gene: TRBJ1-1

CDR3 DNA: TGTGCCACCAGCAAAGACAGGGGGAGAGAAAAACTGTTTTTT
CDR3 protein: CATSKDRGREKLFF
D gene: TRBD1
clone size: .
V gene: TRBV15
J gene: TRBJ1-4

CDR3 DNA: TGTGCCAGTAGTAACCCCCGGGACAGGGCGCTTGGTCGGCCCCAGCATTTT
CDR3 protein: CASSNPRDRALGRPQHF
D gene: TRBD1
clone size: .
V gene: TRBV19
J gene: TRBJ1-5

CDR3 DNA: TGTGCCAGCAGCCAAGAAGGGAGTAACACTGAAGCTTTCTTT
CDR3 protein: CASSQEGSNTEAFF
D gene: .
clone size: once
V gene: TRBV3-1
J gene: TRBJ1-1

CDR3 DNA: TGTGCCAGCAGCTCGCTGGGCGCTGGCTACACCTTC
CDR3 protein: CASSSLGAGYTF
D gene: .
clone size: .
V gene: TRBV12-3/TRBV12-4
J gene: TRBJ1-2

CDR3 DNA: TGTGCCAGCACCCTTGCTAGCGGGGGGTACAATGAGCAGTTCTTC
CDR3 protein: CASTLASGGYNEQFF
D gene: TRBD2
clone size: .
V gene: TRBV3-1
J gene: TRBJ2-1

CDR3 DNA: TGTGCCAGCAGCTGGGACAGATCTATGAACACTGAAGCTTTCTTT
CDR3 protein: CASSWDRSMNTEAFF
D gene: TRBD1
clone size: few
V gene: TRBV7-8
J gene: TRBJ1-1

CDR3 DNA: TGCAGTGCTCCACAGGGGTCCTCACCCCTCCACTTT
CDR3 protein: CSAPQGSSPLHF
D gene: TRBD1
clone size: .
V gene: TRBV20-1
J gene: TRBJ1-6

CDR3 DNA: TGCGCCAGCAGAAGTGGGGTCGGGGCCAACGTCCTGACTTTC
CDR3 protein: CASRSGVGANVLTF
D gene: .
clone size: .
V gene: TRBV5-1
J gene: TRBJ2-6

CDR3 DNA: TGTGCCAGTAGTATGGAAGGGTACAATGAGCAGTTCTTC
CDR3 protein: CASSMEGYNEQFF
D gene: .
clone size: .
V gene: TRBV19
J gene: TRBJ2-1